This T cell receptor beta chain was sequenced in a study of cytomegalovirus exposure and HLA in healthy donors. In the PCR, 60 Vbeta and 13 Jbeta primers were used. The protocol was immunoSEQ multiplex PCR, while the TCRdb copy is restricted to in-frame clones and leaves out a portion. Among under 200,000 clones listed, roughly 80% were seen once. About this clone: Antigen specificity is unknown.

Study-level points and caveats: It was taken for granted in presence/absence analyses that sequencing depth across donors was roughly uniform.

The CDR3 runs 14 residues. Trimming cost V 5 bases and J 7 bases; bases outside gene matches: 6. Germline assignment: CDR1 SGHNT and CDR2 YENEEA. The chain uses TRBV11-3 and TRBJ2-2; 8 nucleotides align to TRBD1. The origin of this receptor is a boy between 2 and 10 years old in good health and CMV-seronegative. Sequencing was performed on PBMCs. In nucleotides, the CDR3 is TGTGCCAGCAGCGGACAGGGCGTTCACGGGGAGCTGTTTTTT. Translation gives CASSGQGVHGELFF.